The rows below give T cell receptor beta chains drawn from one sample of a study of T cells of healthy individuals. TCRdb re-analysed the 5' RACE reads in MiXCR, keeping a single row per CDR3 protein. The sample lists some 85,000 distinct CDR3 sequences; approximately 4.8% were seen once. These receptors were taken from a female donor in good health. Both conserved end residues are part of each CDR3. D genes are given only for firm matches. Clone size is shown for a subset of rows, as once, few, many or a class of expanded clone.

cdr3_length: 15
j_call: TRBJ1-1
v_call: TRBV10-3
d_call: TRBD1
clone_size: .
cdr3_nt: TGTGCCATCAGTAAACCCGGGACAGGCAACACTGAAGCTTTCTTT
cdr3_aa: CAISKPGTGNTEAFF

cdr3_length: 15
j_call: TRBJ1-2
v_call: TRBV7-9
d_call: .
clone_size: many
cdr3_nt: TGTGCCAGCAGCTTAGATATGGGGGACCCCAATGGCTACACCTTC
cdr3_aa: CASSLDMGDPNGYTF

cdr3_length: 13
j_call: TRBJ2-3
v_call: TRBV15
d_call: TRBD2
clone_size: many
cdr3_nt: TGTGCCACCGCGCGGGGGTTTACAGATACGCAGTATTTT
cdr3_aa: CATARGFTDTQYF

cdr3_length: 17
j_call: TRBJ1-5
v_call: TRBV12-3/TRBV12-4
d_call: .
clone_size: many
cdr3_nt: TGTGCCAGCAGTTCCTTCGGCGGGGGAGAGGGCAATCAGCCCCAGCATTTT
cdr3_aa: CASSSFGGGEGNQPQHF

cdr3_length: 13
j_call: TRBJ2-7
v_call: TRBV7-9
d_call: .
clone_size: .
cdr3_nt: TGTGCCAGCAGCTTAGTCCGACAGCACGAGCAGTACTTC
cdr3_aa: CASSLVRQHEQYF

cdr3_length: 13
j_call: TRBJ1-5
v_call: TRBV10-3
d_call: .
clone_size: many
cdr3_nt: TGTGCCACGGCTGGGACAAATAATCAGCCCCAGCATTTT
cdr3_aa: CATAGTNNQPQHF

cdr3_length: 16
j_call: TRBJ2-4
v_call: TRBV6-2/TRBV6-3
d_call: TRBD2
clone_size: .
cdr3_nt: TGTGCCAGCAGTCTACGACTAGCCCTAGCCAAAAACATTCAGTACTTC
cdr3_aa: CASSLRLALAKNIQYF

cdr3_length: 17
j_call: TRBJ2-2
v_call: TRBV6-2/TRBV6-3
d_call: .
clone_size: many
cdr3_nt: TGTGCCAGCAGTTGGATAACGGCGAGACCGAGCGCCGGGGAGCTGTTTTTT
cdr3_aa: CASSWITARPSAGELFF

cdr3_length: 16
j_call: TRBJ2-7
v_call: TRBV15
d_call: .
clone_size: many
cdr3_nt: TGTGCCACCAGCAGAGACTTCAGGGTCATGGATTACGAGCAGTACTTC
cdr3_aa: CATSRDFRVMDYEQYF

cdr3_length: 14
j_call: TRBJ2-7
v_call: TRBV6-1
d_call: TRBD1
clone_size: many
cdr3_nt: TGTGCCAGCAGTGGCTCTGGACAGGTCGACGAGCAGTACTTC
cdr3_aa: CASSGSGQVDEQYF

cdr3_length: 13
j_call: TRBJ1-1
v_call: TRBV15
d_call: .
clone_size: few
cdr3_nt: TGTGCCACCAGCGGTGAACTGAACACTGAAGCTTTCTTT
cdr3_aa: CATSGELNTEAFF

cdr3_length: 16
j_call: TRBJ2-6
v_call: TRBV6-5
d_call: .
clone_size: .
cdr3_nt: TGTGCCAGCAGTTACTCGTCCGGCTCTGGGGCCAACGTCCTGACTTTC
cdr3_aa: CASSYSSGSGANVLTF

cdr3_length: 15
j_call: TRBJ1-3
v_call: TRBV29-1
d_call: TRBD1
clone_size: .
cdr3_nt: TGCAGCGTTGAAGATGACAGGGCGAGGGGAAACACCATATATTTT
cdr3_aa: CSVEDDRARGNTIYF

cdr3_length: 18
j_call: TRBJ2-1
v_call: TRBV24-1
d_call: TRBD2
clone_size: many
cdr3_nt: TGTGCCACCAGTGACTTAAGCGGGAGCCATTACAATTACAATGAGCAGTTCTTC
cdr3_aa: CATSDLSGSHYNYNEQFF

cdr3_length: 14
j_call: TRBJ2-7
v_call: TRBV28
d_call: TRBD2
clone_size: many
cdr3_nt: TGTGCCAGCCGCCCCGGCGGGAGCTCCTACGAGCAGTACTTC
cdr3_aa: CASRPGGSSYEQYF

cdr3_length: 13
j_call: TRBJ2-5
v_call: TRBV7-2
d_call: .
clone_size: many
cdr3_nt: TGTGCCAGCAGCTTATCCTTGATAGAGACCCAGTACTTC
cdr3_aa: CASSLSLIETQYF

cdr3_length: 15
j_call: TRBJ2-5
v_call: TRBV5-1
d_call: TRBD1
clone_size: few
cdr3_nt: TGCGCCAGCAGCCTGGGACAGACGTACCAAGAGACCCAGTACTTC
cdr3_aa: CASSLGQTYQETQYF

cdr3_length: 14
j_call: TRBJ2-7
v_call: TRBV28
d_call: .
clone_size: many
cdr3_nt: TGTGCCAGCAGCTGGGCGACAGCTTCCTACGAGCAGTACTTC
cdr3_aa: CASSWATASYEQYF

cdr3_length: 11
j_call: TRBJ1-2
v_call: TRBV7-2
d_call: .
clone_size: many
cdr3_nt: TGTGCCAGCAGCTTAAACAGCTTTTACACCTTC
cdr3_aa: CASSLNSFYTF

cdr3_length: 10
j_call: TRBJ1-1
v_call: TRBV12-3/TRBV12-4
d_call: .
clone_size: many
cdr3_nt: TGTGCCAGCAGTCGTTATGAAGCTTTCTTT
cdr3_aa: CASSRYEAFF

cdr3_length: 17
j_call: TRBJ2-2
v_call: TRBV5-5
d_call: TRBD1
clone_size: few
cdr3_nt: TGTGCCAGCAGCTTGGTACAAGACAGGGGGAACACCGGGGAGCTGTTTTTT
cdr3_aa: CASSLVQDRGNTGELFF

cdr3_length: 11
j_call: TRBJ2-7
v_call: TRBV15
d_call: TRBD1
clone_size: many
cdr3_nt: TGTGCCACCAGCAACAGGGGTGGGCAGTACTTC
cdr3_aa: CATSNRGGQYF

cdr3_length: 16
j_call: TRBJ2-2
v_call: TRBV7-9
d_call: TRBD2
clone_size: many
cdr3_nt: TGTGCCAGCAGCCCGACGACTAGCGGTAACACCGGGGAGCTGTTTTTT
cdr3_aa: CASSPTTSGNTGELFF

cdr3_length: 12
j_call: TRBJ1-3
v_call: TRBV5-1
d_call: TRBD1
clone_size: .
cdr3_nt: TGCGCCAGCAGCATGGTCGGGACAGAGATATATTTT
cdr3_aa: CASSMVGTEIYF

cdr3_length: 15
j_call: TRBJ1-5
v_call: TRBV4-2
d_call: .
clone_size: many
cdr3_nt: TGTGCCAGCAGCCAAGGGACGAATAGCAATCAGCCCCAGCATTTT
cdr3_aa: CASSQGTNSNQPQHF

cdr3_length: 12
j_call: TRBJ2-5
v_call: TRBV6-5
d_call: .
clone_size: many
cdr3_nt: TGTGCCAGCAGTTACTCTCGAGAGACCCAGTACTTC
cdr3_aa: CASSYSRETQYF

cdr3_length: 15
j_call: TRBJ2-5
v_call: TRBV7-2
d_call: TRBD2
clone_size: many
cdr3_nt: TGTGCCAGTGGAGGGGGAGCGGGGGTCGAAGAGACCCAGTACTTC
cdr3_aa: CASGGGAGVEETQYF

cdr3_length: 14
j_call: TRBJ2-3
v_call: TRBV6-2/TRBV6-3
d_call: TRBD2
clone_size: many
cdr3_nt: TGTGCCAGCAGCCGGACTAGCGGGAGAAATACGCAGTATTTT
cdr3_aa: CASSRTSGRNTQYF

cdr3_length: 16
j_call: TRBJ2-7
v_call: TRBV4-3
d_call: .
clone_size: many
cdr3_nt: TGCGCCAGCAGCCAAGATCAGAGAGCCTCCCTCTACGAGCAGTACTTC
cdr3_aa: CASSQDQRASLYEQYF

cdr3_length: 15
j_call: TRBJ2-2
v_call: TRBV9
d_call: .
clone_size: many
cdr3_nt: TGTGCCAGCAGCGTAGATCCTCTAACGGTCGGGGAGCTGTTTTTT
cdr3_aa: CASSVDPLTVGELFF

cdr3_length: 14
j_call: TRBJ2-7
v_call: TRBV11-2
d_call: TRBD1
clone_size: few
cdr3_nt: TGTGCCAGCAGCCCGGCCCTCAGGGGGAACGAGCAGTACTTC
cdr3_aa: CASSPALRGNEQYF

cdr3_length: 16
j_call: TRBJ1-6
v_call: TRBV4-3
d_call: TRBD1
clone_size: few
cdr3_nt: TGCGCCAGCAGCCAAGAAGCCACAGGGGAGTATTCACCCCTCCACTTT
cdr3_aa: CASSQEATGEYSPLHF

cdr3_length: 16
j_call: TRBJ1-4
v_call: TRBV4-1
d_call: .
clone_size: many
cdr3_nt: TGCGCCAGCAGCCAAAGTCGAGGGAGGACTAATGAAAAACTGTTTTTT
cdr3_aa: CASSQSRGRTNEKLFF

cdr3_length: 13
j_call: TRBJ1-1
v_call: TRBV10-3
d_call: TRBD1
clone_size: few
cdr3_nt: TGTGCCATCACCACAGGGGAGCACACTGAAGCTTTCTTT
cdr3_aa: CAITTGEHTEAFF

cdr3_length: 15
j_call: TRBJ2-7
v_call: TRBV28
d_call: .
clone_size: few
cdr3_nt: TGTGCCAGCAGTCCCCTGACAGTACTCTCCTACGAGCAGTACTTC
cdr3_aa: CASSPLTVLSYEQYF

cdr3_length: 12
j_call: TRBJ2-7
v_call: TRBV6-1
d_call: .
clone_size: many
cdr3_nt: TGTGCCAGCAGTGAACAGTCCTACGAGCAGTACTTC
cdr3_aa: CASSEQSYEQYF

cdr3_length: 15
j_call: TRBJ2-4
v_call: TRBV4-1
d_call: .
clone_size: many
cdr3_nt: TGCGCCAGCAGCCCCCTGGGCGTAGCCAAAAACATTCAGTACTTC
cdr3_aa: CASSPLGVAKNIQYF

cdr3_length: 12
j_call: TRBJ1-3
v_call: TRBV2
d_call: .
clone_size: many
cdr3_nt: TGTGCCAGCAGGGTGGCTGGAAACACCATATATTTT
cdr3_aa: CASRVAGNTIYF

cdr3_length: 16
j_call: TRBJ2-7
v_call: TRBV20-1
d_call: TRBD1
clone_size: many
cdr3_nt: TGCAGTGCTAGACCTAATCTCGGGACAGGGGGCTACGAGCAGTACTTC
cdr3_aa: CSARPNLGTGGYEQYF

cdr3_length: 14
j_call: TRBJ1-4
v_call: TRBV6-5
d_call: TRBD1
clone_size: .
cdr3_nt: TGTGCCAGCAGTTACTCGGCAGGGGGGGAAAAACTGTTTTTT
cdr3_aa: CASSYSAGGEKLFF

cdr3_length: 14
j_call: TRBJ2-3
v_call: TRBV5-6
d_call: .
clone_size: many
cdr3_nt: TGTGCCAGCAGCTTGCCGAAGATCACAGATACGCAGTATTTT
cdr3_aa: CASSLPKITDTQYF

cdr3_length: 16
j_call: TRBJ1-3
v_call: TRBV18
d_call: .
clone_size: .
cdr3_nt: TGTGCCAGCTCACCAGGGCCGTTGGTCTCTGGAAACACCATATATTTT
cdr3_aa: CASSPGPLVSGNTIYF

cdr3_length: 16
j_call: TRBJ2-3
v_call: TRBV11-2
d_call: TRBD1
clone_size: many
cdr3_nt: TGTGCCAGCAGCCGATTCGGGACAGGGCGTGTGAATACGCAGTATTTT
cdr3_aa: CASSRFGTGRVNTQYF

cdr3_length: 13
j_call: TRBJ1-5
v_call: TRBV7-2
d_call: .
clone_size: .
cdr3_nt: TGTGCCAGCAGGGCCACGTTCAATCAGCCCCAGCATTTT
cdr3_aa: CASRATFNQPQHF

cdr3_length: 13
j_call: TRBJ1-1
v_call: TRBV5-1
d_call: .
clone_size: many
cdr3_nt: TGCGCCAGCAGCTTCGCCGGGAACACTGAAGCTTTCTTT
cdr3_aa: CASSFAGNTEAFF

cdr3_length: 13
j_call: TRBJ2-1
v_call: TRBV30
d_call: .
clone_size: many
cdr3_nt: TGTGCCTGGACTAATGTCGACGACAATGAGCAGTTCTTC
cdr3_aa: CAWTNVDDNEQFF

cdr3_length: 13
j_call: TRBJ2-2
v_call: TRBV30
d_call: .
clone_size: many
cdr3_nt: TGTGCCTGGAGTGCTACGAACACCGGGGAGCTGTTTTTT
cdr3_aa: CAWSATNTGELFF

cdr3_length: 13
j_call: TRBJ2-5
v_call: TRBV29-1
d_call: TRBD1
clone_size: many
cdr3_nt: TGCAGCGTTGAAGACAGGGGGCAAGAGACCCAGTACTTC
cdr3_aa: CSVEDRGQETQYF

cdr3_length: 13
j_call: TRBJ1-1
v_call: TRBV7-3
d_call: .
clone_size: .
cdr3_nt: TGTGCCAGCAGCTCCCGCCCAGACAGTGAAGCTTTCTTT
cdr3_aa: CASSSRPDSEAFF

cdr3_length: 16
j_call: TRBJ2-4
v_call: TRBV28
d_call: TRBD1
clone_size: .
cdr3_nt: TGTGCCAGCCAGTCAGGGGGCTCCCTAGCCAAAAACATTCAGTACTTC
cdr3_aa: CASQSGGSLAKNIQYF

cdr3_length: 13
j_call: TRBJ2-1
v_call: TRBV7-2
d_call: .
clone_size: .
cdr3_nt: TGTGCCAGCAGCTTAGGGAATTACAATGAGCAGTTCTTC
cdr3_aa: CASSLGNYNEQFF

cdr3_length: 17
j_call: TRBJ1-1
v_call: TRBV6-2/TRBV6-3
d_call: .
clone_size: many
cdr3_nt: TGTGCCAGCAGTTACGGACAGATTAAGAGGATGAACACTGAAGCTTTCTTT
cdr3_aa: CASSYGQIKRMNTEAFF

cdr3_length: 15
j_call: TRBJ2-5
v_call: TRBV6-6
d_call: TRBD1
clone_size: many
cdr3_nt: TGTGCCAGCAGTCAGGGGGACAGATTCCAAGAGACCCAGTACTTC
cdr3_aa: CASSQGDRFQETQYF

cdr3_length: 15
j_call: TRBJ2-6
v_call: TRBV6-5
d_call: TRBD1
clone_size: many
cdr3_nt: TGTGCCAGCAGTTACGGGACAGGTGGGGCCAACGTCCTGACTTTC
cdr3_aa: CASSYGTGGANVLTF

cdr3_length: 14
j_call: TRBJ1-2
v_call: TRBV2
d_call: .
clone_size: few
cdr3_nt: TGTGCCACTGACCGTCGGGAGGACAGATATGGCTACACCTTC
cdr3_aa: CATDRREDRYGYTF